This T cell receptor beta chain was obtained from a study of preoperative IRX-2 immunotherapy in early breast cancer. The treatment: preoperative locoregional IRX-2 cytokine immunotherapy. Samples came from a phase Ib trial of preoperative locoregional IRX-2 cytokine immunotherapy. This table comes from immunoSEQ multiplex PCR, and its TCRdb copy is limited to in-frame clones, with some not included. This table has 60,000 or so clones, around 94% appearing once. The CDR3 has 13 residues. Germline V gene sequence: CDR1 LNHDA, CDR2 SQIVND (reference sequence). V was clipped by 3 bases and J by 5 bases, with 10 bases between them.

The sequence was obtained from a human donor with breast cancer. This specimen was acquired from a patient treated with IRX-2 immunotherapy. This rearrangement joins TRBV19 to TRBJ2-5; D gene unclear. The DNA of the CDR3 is TGTGCCAGTAGTATTGTTGTCGGGGAGACCCAGTACTTC. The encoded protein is CASSIVVGETQYF.